This record looks at one TCR beta chain sequence and its context. Antigen specificity is unknown. With 60 Vbeta and 13 Jbeta primers, the PCR was carried out. Study processing details: The authors later counted about 80 million unique TCR beta chains, some 12 million of them shared. Clones were sequenced by immunoSEQ multiplex PCR, and TCRdb holds only the in-frame ones, with some missing. D and trimming were read from the DNA, whereas the V and J calls and clone size are those reported in that table. The table lists about 120,000 clones, around 80% of them singletons, with around 3.5% in the top ten. These data originate in a study of cytomegalovirus exposure and HLA in healthy donors. Germline V lookup: CDR1 MNHNS, CDR2 SASEGT. The V gene end was trimmed by 1 base and the J gene end by 5 bases; junction bases not matched to a gene: 3. The length of the CDR3 is 15 residues. General study findings and limits: Presence/absence analysis assumed near-uniform sequencing depth across donors. Per a prior analysis, the majority of TCR beta V segments were productive roughly 90% or roughly 30% of the time. In vitro checks showed that three CMV-associated chains really do target CMV antigens.

Sequenced sample: PBMCs. The rearrangement uses TRBV6-1 and TRBJ1-4, with 8 bases matching TRBD1. The clonotype comes from a man aged 30 to 39 in good health and CMV-seronegative. CDR3 residues: CASSEGTGFNEKLFF. CDR3 sequence (DNA): TGTGCCAGCAGTGAAGGGACAGGGTTCAATGAAAAACTGTTTTTT.